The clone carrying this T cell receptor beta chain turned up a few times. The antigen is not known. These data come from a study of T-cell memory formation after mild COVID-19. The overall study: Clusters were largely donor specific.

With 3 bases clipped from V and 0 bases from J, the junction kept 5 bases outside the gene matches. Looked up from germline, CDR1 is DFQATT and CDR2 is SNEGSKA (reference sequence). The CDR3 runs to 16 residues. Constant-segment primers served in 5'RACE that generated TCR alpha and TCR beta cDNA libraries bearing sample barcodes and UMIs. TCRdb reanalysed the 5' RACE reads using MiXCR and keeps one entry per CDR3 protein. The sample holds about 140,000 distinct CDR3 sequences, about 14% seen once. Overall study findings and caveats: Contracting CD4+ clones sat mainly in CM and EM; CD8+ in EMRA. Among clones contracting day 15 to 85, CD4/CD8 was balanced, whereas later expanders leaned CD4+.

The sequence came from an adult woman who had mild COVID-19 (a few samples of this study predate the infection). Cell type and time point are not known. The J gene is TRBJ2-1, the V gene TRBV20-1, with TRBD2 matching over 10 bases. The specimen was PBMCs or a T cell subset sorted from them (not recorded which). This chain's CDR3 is CSASPAGGPSYNEQFF. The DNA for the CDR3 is TGCAGTGCTAGCCCAGCGGGAGGGCCCTCCTACAATGAGCAGTTCTTC.